The T cell receptor beta chain described here comes from a study of blood T cell repertoires in COVID-19. Turning to the study itself: In each case, the material was cDNA or gDNA derived from T cells, B-cell-depleted T cells, or PBMCs.

V gave up 5 bases and J gave up 6 bases; unmatched junction bases: 6. The germline V gene has CDR1 SEHNR and CDR2 FQNEAQ (reference sequence). The CDR3 is made up of 13 amino acids. This clone has a single count. Per the original data handling: Estimates of nucleated cell counts were drawn from the amplification of reference gene primers. Sequencing used immunoSEQ multiplex PCR; TCRdb keeps in-frame clones, though not all of them. The V and J calls and clone size are taken from that table; D and trimming were inferred from the DNA. The table records 200,000 to 250,000 clones, about 90% of them present only once.

The J gene is TRBJ2-7, the V gene TRBV7-9; 8 bases agree with TRBD2. The receptor comes from a man aged 55 to 70 with COVID-19, enrolled during active disease. The sequenced sample consisted of peripheral blood. The CDR3 DNA follows: TGTGCCAGCAGCCCCCGGGAGGGGAGCGAGCAGTACTTC. It codes for CASSPREGSEQYF. The entire variable domain, with the rest obtained from reference TRBV7-9 and TRBJ2-7, is as follows: DTGVSQNPRHKITKRGQNVTFRCDPISEHNRLYWYRQTLGQGPEFLTYFQNEAQLEKSRLLSDRFSAERPKGSFSTLEIQRTEQGDSAMYLCASSPREGSEQYFGPGTRLTVT.